Sequencing of this T cell receptor (beta chain) was carried out in a study of blood T cell repertoires in COVID-19. The protocol was immunoSEQ multiplex PCR, while the TCRdb copy is restricted to in-frame clones and leaves out a portion. Among fewer than 50,000 clones listed, around four fifths were seen once. The V end was cut by 4 bases, the J end by 0 bases, with 10 bases between. CDR3 size: 14 residues. Germline V gene sequence: CDR1 SGHDT, CDR2 YYEEEE. The genes are TRBV5-6 and TRBJ2-5, with D possibly TRBD1 on 5 matching bases. This clonotype was sampled from a man in his fifties or sixties with active COVID-19. Sample: peripheral blood. The CDR3 sequence is CASSLDSYQETQYF. The DNA for the CDR3 is TGTGCCAGCAGCCTAGACAGTTACCAAGAGACCCAGTACTTC. Drawing the rest from reference TRBV5-6 and TRBJ2-5, the complete variable domain is DAGVTQSPTHLIKTRGQQVTLRCSPKSGHDTVSWYQQALGQGPQFIFQYYEEEERQRGNFPDRFSGHQFPNYSSELNVNALLLGDSALYLCASSLDSYQETQYFGPGTRLLVL.